This TCR beta chain was recorded in a study of CD8+CD57+ T cells in acquired aplastic anemia. Study summary: Yields of DNA that came from sorted CD4+ and CD8+ cells averaged roughly 3.2 ug.

CDR1 MNHEY and CDR2 SVGEGT come from the germline V gene. Trimming stripped 7 bases from V and 2 bases from J, with 18 bases between. The CDR3 covers 15 residues. This clonotype was seen more than once but under ten times. Its specificity is not known. Study findings and constraints: Both patients and controls carried the same twenty-nine CD8+ CDR3 sequences.

By flow cytometry, patients selected for sequencing had shown an expansion of CD8+CD57+ cells. Blood was sampled before the patients had received any therapy. Researchers used genomic DNA as the template to profile TCR beta VDJ and CDR3. Each CDR3 protein is one row after TCRdb ran MiXCR on the reads. The table includes a few hundred thousand distinct CDR3 sequences, roughly 50% detected once. The sample comprised sorted CD4+, CD8+, or CD8+CD57+ T cells (not recorded which) from PBMCs. This chain joins TRBV6-2 or TRBV6-3 and TRBJ2-7; D remains ambiguous. The sequence came from a human donor with aplastic anemia. The chain's CDR3 is CASIGAMVGTYEQYF. CDR3 nucleotide sequence: TGTGCCAGCATTGGTGCCATGGTTGGGACCTACGAGCAGTACTTC.